This TCR beta chain comes out of a study of vaccination and CD4 T cells after COVID-19. Study overall: At days 161 to 241 post-vaccination, as well as at day 14, three convalescent patients were sampled. General study results and limits: For convalescent patients, 304 of the 307 vaccine-specific clones analyzed were classified as spike mono-reactive.

V was trimmed by 0 bases and J by 7 bases, leaving 9 bases between them. The V gene's germline CDR1 is ENHRY and CDR2 SYGVKD. The CDR3 totals 13 residues. Cultured CD4+ T-cell DNA underwent Oncomine TCR Beta short-read sequencing. Someone extracted genomic DNA from cultured CD4+ T cells. TCRdb reprocessed the PCR reads via MiXCR and lists one record per CDR3 protein. Among approximately 18,000 distinct CDR3 sequences, around 50% were seen once, and the ten largest hold less than 20%. The time point here: late sampling 161 to 241 days after vaccination in a few convalescent patients. The treatment denotes: roughly 10-day PBMC culture with coronavirus spike peptide pools or control peptides (ViraFEST assay). Patients returned positive PCR results between March and December 2020, earlier than US Alpha, Beta and Delta variants. Regarding this clonotype: Its cognate antigen is unknown.

This TCR was sampled from a human donor who had recovered from COVID-19. Source: CD4+ T cells from blood, cultured in vitro, taken about 7 months after SARS-CoV-2 vaccination. This chain connects TRBV10-3 to TRBJ1-1; D is undetermined. In nucleotides, the CDR3 is TGTGCCATCAGTGAGTCCTACGCAGGTGAAGCTTTCTTT. Protein product: CAISESYAGEAFF.